A selection of T cell receptor beta chains follows, all from one sample in a study of T cells in Graves' hyperthyroidism and ophthalmopathy. Each CDR3 protein gets one entry after TCRdb re-called the multiplex PCR reads with MiXCR. Among around 610,000 distinct CDR3 sequences, roughly 15% were seen once, and the ten largest hold over 3.5%. The sequencing sample was made of blood. Receptors were obtained from a woman between 40 and 50 years old with Graves' ophthalmopathy. Each CDR3 is given with its conserved first and last residue. Fields, in order: D gene, V gene, clone size, J gene, CDR3 protein, CDR3 DNA. D genes are given only for firm matches. The size entry is marked missing in some rows and otherwise reads once, few, many or a size class.

NA	TRBV6-2/TRBV6-3	NA	TRBJ2-5	CASLASRPQETQYF	TGTGCCAGCCTTGCGAGCCGACCTCAAGAGACCCAGTACTTC
TRBD1	TRBV4-1	many	TRBJ1-1	CASSLWTGVGTEAFF	TGCGCCAGCAGCCTCTGGACAGGGGTAGGGACTGAAGCTTTCTTT
TRBD1	TRBV2	many	TRBJ2-7	CASNFRDRSSYEQYF	TGTGCCAGCAATTTCCGGGACAGGAGCTCCTACGAGCAGTACTTC
NA	TRBV12-3/TRBV12-4	NA	TRBJ2-5	CASRHRGTVETQYF	TGTGCCAGCAGACACCGCGGGACAGTCGAGACCCAGTACTTC
TRBD1	TRBV7-2	NA	TRBJ2-5	CASSLWTGGAGETQYF	TGTGCCAGCAGCTTATGGACAGGGGGCGCGGGGGAGACCCAGTACTTC
TRBD2	TRBV6-2/TRBV6-3	many	TRBJ2-3	CASSYSGGSDTQYF	TGTGCCAGCAGTTACTCGGGAGGGTCCGATACGCAGTATTTT
NA	TRBV7-2	NA	TRBJ2-5	CASSLVGSSETQYF	TGTGCCAGCAGCTTAGTTGGGTCGTCGGAGACCCAGTACTTC
NA	TRBV13	many	TRBJ2-5	CASSSTGNQETQYF	TGTGCCAGCAGCTCTACAGGGAATCAAGAGACCCAGTACTTC
TRBD1	TRBV7-2	many	TRBJ1-1	CATSIGGTGFREAFF	TGTGCCACTTCGATAGGGGGGACAGGGTTTCGGGAAGCTTTCTTT
NA	TRBV28	NA	TRBJ2-7	CASSPPGRGVYEQYF	TGTGCCAGCAGTCCCCCGGGCAGGGGGGTCTACGAGCAGTACTTC
NA	TRBV24-1	many	TRBJ2-4	CATSDLEGRAKNIQYF	TGTGCCACCAGTGATTTGGAGGGCCGGGCCAAAAACATTCAGTACTTC
NA	TRBV28	many	TRBJ2-2	CASSGYWTEKNTGELFF	TGTGCCAGCAGTGGATACTGGACAGAAAAGAACACCGGGGAGCTGTTTTTT
TRBD1	TRBV12-3/TRBV12-4	many	TRBJ2-7	CASSQGQGSYEQYF	TGTGCCAGCAGCCAGGGACAGGGTTCCTACGAGCAGTACTTC
TRBD1	TRBV19	many	TRBJ2-7	CASNQGARGPYEQYF	TGTGCCAGTAATCAGGGGGCGCGCGGGCCCTACGAGCAGTACTTC
NA	TRBV18	NA	TRBJ1-2	CVSSPQDGDYGYTF	TGTGTCAGCTCACCCCAGGACGGAGACTATGGCTACACCTTC
NA	TRBV6-5	many	TRBJ1-1	CASSYGINTEAFF	TGTGCCAGCAGTTACGGTATCAACACTGAAGCTTTCTTT
NA	TRBV6-2/TRBV6-3	NA	TRBJ1-1	CASTRARRGGTEAFF	TGTGCCAGCACTCGAGCGAGAAGGGGAGGCACTGAAGCTTTCTTT
TRBD1	TRBV6-8	many	TRBJ1-5	CASSPPGGSSTEISSGNQPQHF	TGTGCCAGCAGTCCTCCAGGGGGCTCGTCAACGGAAATTAGCTCAGGGAATCAGCCCCAGCATTTT
NA	TRBV27	many	TRBJ2-6	CASGVSGANVLTF	TGTGCCAGCGGGGTCTCTGGGGCCAACGTCCTGACTTTC
TRBD1	TRBV6-1	many	TRBJ2-2	CATTGGPNTGELFF	TGTGCCACCACAGGGGGACCGAACACCGGGGAGCTGTTTTTT
NA	TRBV28	many	TRBJ1-1	CTSSFRTEAFF	TGTACCAGCAGTTTCCGGACTGAAGCTTTCTTT
NA	TRBV6-1	many	TRBJ2-2	CASTSPGTGELFF	TGTGCCAGCACATCTCCGGGGACCGGGGAGCTGTTTTTT
TRBD1	TRBV7-9	few	TRBJ2-4	CASQHGQGANIQYF	TGTGCCAGCCAACACGGACAGGGTGCGAACATTCAGTACTTC
NA	TRBV20-1	many	TRBJ1-5	CSARQGAGNQPQHF	TGCAGTGCTAGACAAGGGGCTGGCAATCAGCCCCAGCATTTT
TRBD2	TRBV14	NA	TRBJ2-5	CASSQRNLLAGGPLYSQETQYF	TGTGCCAGCAGCCAACGAAATCTACTAGCGGGAGGGCCTCTTTATAGCCAAGAGACCCAGTACTTC
NA	TRBV20-1	many	TRBJ1-1	CSARGGYDTEAFF	TGCAGTGCTAGAGGTGGGTATGACACTGAAGCTTTCTTT
TRBD2	TRBV10-3	once	TRBJ2-5	CAIRLADEETQYF	TGTGCCATCAGGCTAGCGGATGAAGAGACCCAGTACTTC
NA	TRBV15	few	TRBJ2-1	CATSRPGGSSYNEQFF	TGTGCAACCAGCAGACCCGGGGGCAGCTCCTACAATGAGCAGTTCTTC
TRBD1	TRBV29-1	many	TRBJ2-5	CSVGFWDSQETQYF	TGCAGCGTTGGGTTTTGGGACAGTCAAGAGACCCAGTACTTC
TRBD2	TRBV6-2/TRBV6-3	NA	TRBJ2-5	CASRTLLAGVEETQYF	TGTGCCAGCAGAACGCTACTAGCGGGAGTGGAAGAGACCCAGTACTTC
NA	TRBV12-3/TRBV12-4	many	TRBJ2-7	CASSRDVGYEQYF	TGTGCCAGCAGCCGAGACGTCGGTTACGAGCAGTACTTC
NA	TRBV20-1	many	TRBJ2-7	CSARDRFDSYEQYF	TGCAGTGCTAGAGATAGATTTGACAGCTACGAGCAGTACTTC
NA	TRBV18	many	TRBJ2-5	CASSSSEPDQDGETQYF	TGTGCCAGCTCATCCTCAGAGCCCGATCAAGACGGGGAGACCCAGTACTTC
TRBD2	TRBV19	NA	TRBJ2-4	CASSVTSGIQYF	TGTGCCAGTAGTGTCACTAGCGGCATTCAGTACTTC
NA	TRBV28	many	TRBJ2-7	CASSLGGPFQGTYEQYF	TGTGCCAGCAGTTTAGGCGGGCCCTTTCAAGGGACCTACGAGCAGTACTTC
NA	TRBV20-1	many	TRBJ1-2	CSARSQRNTF	TGCAGTGCCAGATCTCAGAGGAACACCTTC
NA	TRBV19	many	TRBJ2-7	CASSKNSQGYEQYF	TGTGCCAGTAGTAAAAATTCACAAGGCTACGAGCAGTACTTC
TRBD2	TRBV4-2	many	TRBJ2-7	CASSQAKTGGYEQYF	TGTGCCAGCAGCCAAGCTAAGACGGGAGGCTACGAGCAGTACTTC
NA	TRBV28	NA	TRBJ1-2	CASSPRPSGTYGYTF	TGTGCCAGCAGTCCCCGGCCCTCCGGGACGTATGGCTACACCTTC